This T cell receptor beta chain was captured by sequencing in a study of blood T cells in healthy people across ages. The CDR3 covers 15 residues. Germline values: CDR1 MDHEN, CDR2 SYDVKM. The V end was cut by 10 bases, the J end by 0 bases, with 18 bases between. Through a sample-barcoded 5' primer and a J-beta primer mix, a second PCR was run for roughly 7 to 11 cycles. TCRdb re-analysed the 5' RACE reads in MiXCR, keeping a single row per CDR3 protein. Counted here are approximately 780,000 distinct CDR3 sequences, around 25% occurring once; the ten biggest clones make up around 3%. Another study also made use of these data, one on T cells of mothers and their children.

The source material was blood. The sequence came from a boy between 10 and 17 years old in good health. V and J are TRBV28 and TRBJ2-5, with unresolved D. For the CDR3, the DNA is TGTGCCATCTCCGGGTCCCCCGCGGACCAAGAGACCCAGTACTTC. It specifies CAISGSPADQETQYF.